A single sample is the source of the 14 T cell receptor beta chains below, sequenced in a study of OX40 agonist ivuxolimab in advanced cancers. Assay used: immunoSEQ multiplex PCR; TCRdb lists only in-frame clones, some missing. The table includes tens of thousands of clones, 80% to 90% detected once. The material sequenced was CD4+ or CD8+ T cells sorted from blood, taken in a trial of the OX40 agonist ivuxolimab. Receptor source: an adult with an advanced solid tumor such as melanoma, head and neck, liver or kidney cancer.

The V gene is TRBV7-9, the J gene TRBJ2-5, with 14 bases identical to TRBD2. The CDR3 covers 16 residues. Germline V lookup: CDR1 SEHNR, CDR2 FQNEAQ (reference sequence). J gave up 4 bases and V 3 bases, and 4 bases lay outside the gene matches. The CDR3 sequence is CASSFAGTSGRETQYF. The CDR3 DNA sequence: TGTGCCAGCAGCTTCGCCGGGACTAGCGGGAGAGAGACCCAGTACTTC.

V usage is TRBV5-1 and J usage is TRBJ1-1; 8 bases fit TRBD1. After removal of 5 bases from V and 1 base from J, the junction contained 4 bases not matched to a gene. This CDR3 contains 14 residues. Germline V gene data show CDR1 as SGHRS and CDR2 as YFSETQ. CDR3 in DNA: TGCGCCAGCAGTTCGGACAGGGCGAACACTGAAGCTTTCTTT. Amino acid sequence: CASSSDRANTEAFF.

In this sample, this clone turned up a few times. The chain combines TRBV6-1 with TRBJ1-2, with D tentatively TRBD1 (6 bases). The CDR3 is 15 amino acids. The germline V gene has CDR1 MNHNS and CDR2 SASEGT. Trimming removed 1 base at V and 4 bases at J, with 13 bases between. The CDR3 is CASSEDWGTTYGYTF. In DNA, the CDR3 is TGTGCCAGCAGTGAAGATTGGGGGACAACCTATGGCTACACCTTC.

V is TRBV5-6 and J is TRBJ2-1; no firm D call. Trimming pared 4 bases from V and 2 bases from J, leaving 10 bases between. The CDR3 runs 14 residues. The V gene's germline CDR1 is SGHDT and CDR2 YYEEEE. The CDR3 here is CASSVWAAYNEQFF. For the CDR3, the DNA is TGTGCCAGCAGCGTGTGGGCCGCCTACAATGAGCAGTTCTTC.

This chain links TRBV21-1 with TRBJ1-4; the D call in the table, TRBD1, was not verified against the DNA. TRBV21-1 has pseudogene status. This CDR3 comprises 15 residues. The chain's CDR3 is CASSARQRSNEKLFF. CDR3 DNA: TGTGCCAGCAGCGCCAGACAGAGATCTAATGAAAAACTGTTTTTT.

The chain carries TRBV2 and TRBJ1-2, with D tentatively TRBD1 (6 bases). Germline-derived CDR1 and CDR2 are SNHLY and FYNNEI. The CDR3 has 13 residues. Deletions cut 5 bases from V and 8 bases from J, with 15 bases between. CDR3 nucleotides: TGTGCCAGCAGTCGTGCAGGGGCGGGAGGCTACACCTTC. Translated: CASSRAGAGGYTF.

The V and J genes are TRBV27 and TRBJ2-3; tentative D call: TRBD2 (5 bases). With 5 bases removed from V and 4 bases from J, the gap between germline ends came to 16 bases. The CDR3 extends over 15 amino acids. The germline CDR1 and CDR2 sequences are MNHEY and SMNVEV (reference sequence). CDR3 sequence (DNA): TGTGCCAGCAGTACGAGGGAAAGTAGGCCAGATACGCAGTATTTT. It is translated as CASSTRESRPDTQYF.

This clone is medium-sized in the sample. The chain uses TRBV4-1 and TRBJ2-7; unclear D gene. CDR1 MGHRA and CDR2 YSYEKL come from the germline V gene. V lost 0 bases and J 5 bases, leaving 11 bases between the germline ends. This CDR3 has 14 residues. As DNA, the CDR3 is TGCGCCAGCAGCCAAGATATGTATCTTAACGAGCAGTACTTC. This translates into CASSQDMYLNEQYF.

Comments on this clone: The same CDR3 arises from other DNA sequences in this sample as well. The chain combines TRBV7-3 with TRBJ2-1; a possible D gene is TRBD2 (6 bases). V was pared by 0 bases and J by 2 bases, with 8 bases between. In germline, CDR1 is SGHTA, CDR2 FQGTGA. This CDR3 region has 15 residues. CDR3 region: CASSLTSGTYNEQFF. CDR3 sequence (DNA): TGTGCCAGCAGCTTAACTAGCGGCACCTACAATGAGCAGTTCTTC.

The V gene is TRBV10-3, the J gene TRBJ2-2; a possible D gene is TRBD1 (6 bases). CDR1 ENHRY and CDR2 SYGVKD come from the germline V gene. This CDR3 has 15 residues. V was clipped by 7 bases and J by 5 bases, with 17 bases between them. The CDR3 region is CAITKTGTHTGELFF. The DNA of the CDR3 is TGTGCCATCACCAAGACCGGGACACATACCGGGGAGCTGTTTTTT.

V is TRBV5-3 and J is TRBJ1-5; no clear D gene. TRBV5-3 is placed among ORFs of uncertain function. The length of the CDR3 is 16 residues. Trimming pared 2 bases from V and 3 bases from J, leaving 15 bases between. The CDR3 loop reads CARSFMACWSNQPQHF. The CDR3 DNA reads TGTGCCAGAAGCTTTATGGCCTGCTGGTCCAATCAGCCCCAGCATTTT.

The chain carries TRBV5-6 and TRBJ1-5; D is ambiguous. Germline CDR1 reads SGHDT; CDR2 reads YYEEEE. V shed 0 bases and J shed 4 bases, with 5 bases lying between them. There are 13 residues in the CDR3. The CDR3 sequence is CASSLGTNQPQHF. DNA for the CDR3: TGTGCCAGCAGCTTGGGAACAAATCAGCCCCAGCATTTT.

V gene TRBV10-2 combines with J gene TRBJ2-5; possible D gene TRBD2, 6 bases. The V end lost 8 bases, the J end lost 4 bases, and 17 bases lay between the germline ends. The CDR3 totals 14 residues. Germline-derived CDR1 and CDR2 are WSHSY and SAAADI. Here the CDR3 reads CASFGGVRGETQYF. Here the CDR3 DNA reads TGCGCCAGCTTCGGGGGAGTTCGTGGAGAGACCCAGTACTTC.

The CDR3 sequence is CASSIISSYEQYV. In DNA, the CDR3 is TGTGCCAGCTCTATTATAAGCTCCTACGAGCAGTACGTC. V gene TRBV6-1 combines with J gene TRBJ2-7; D gene uncertain. The germline V gene has CDR1 MNHNS and CDR2 SASEGT. The CDR3 sequence is 13 residues long. V was trimmed by 8 bases and J by 0 bases, leaving 11 bases between them.